One sample yielded the 14 T cell receptor beta chains listed below, sequenced in a study of blood T cell repertoires in COVID-19. Profiling relied on immunoSEQ multiplex PCR, and the TCRdb table lists in-frame clones only, not all of them. The table includes 140,000 or so clones, roughly 79% detected once. The sequenced sample consisted of peripheral blood. The receptors originated from a human donor in a cohort sampled during active COVID-19.

This clone has only a few counts. The CDR3 sequence is CASSPPGAYNEQFF. For the CDR3, the DNA is TGTGCCAGCTCACCACCCGGGGCCTACAATGAGCAGTTCTTC. The V and J genes are TRBV18 and TRBJ2-1; possibly TRBD2 for D (5 bases). Germline V lookup: CDR1 KGHSH, CDR2 LQKENI. There are 14 residues in the CDR3. Trimming shortened V by 0 bases and J by 2 bases, and 5 bases separated the two germline ends.

The chain couples TRBV3-1 (or the pseudogene TRBV3-2) to TRBJ2-7; a weak D match, TRBD2 (6 bases). The ends were cut back, 2 bases at V and 7 bases at J, with 18 bases in the middle. Germline V gene lookup returns CDR1 LGHDT and CDR2 YNNKEL (reference sequence). The CDR3 loop spans 15 amino acids. Here the CDR3 reads CASSQISGVPSEQYF. CDR3 nucleotides: TGTGCCAGCAGCCAAATTAGCGGAGTACCCTCTGAGCAGTACTTC.

This clone has more than one count but fewer than ten. The chain recombines TRBV6-5 with TRBJ2-1; TRBD2 matches at 10 bases. This CDR3 has 15 amino acids. Germline values: CDR1 MNHEY, CDR2 SVGAGI. After removal of 7 bases from V and 6 bases from J, the junction contained 9 bases not matched to a gene. CDR3 coding DNA: TGTGCCAGCATGATAGCGGGAGGAGCGGGCAATGAGCAGTTCTTC. Its translation: CASMIAGGAGNEQFF.

This clone appeared many times. The chain has TRBV29-1 and TRBJ1-3; a possible D gene is TRBD1 (6 bases). CDR3 length: 14 amino acids. V gave up 7 bases and J gave up 0 bases, with 13 bases separating them. Germline V gene sequence: CDR1 SQVTM, CDR2 ANQGSEA. In DNA form, the CDR3 reads TGCAGCGCTGTAGACAGGTCCTCTGGAAACACCATATATTTT. Encoded protein: CSAVDRSSGNTIYF.

This clone was found a few times. The V call is TRBV19, the J call TRBJ2-1; D may be TRBD1 (5 bases). The germline V and J ends were trimmed by 1 base and 0 bases, with 10 bases remaining between them. The CDR3 runs to 16 residues. Germline V gene sequence: CDR1 LNHDA, CDR2 SQIVND (reference sequence). CDR3 amino acids: CASSIVHRSSYNEQFF. For the CDR3, the DNA is TGTGCCAGTAGTATAGTCCACAGGAGCTCCTACAATGAGCAGTTCTTC.

J is TRBJ2-7 and V is TRBV6-5; TRBD2 aligns across 7 bases. This CDR3 region has 13 residues. Trimming took 5 bases from V and 4 from J; bases not matched to a gene: 5. The germline gives CDR1 MNHEY, CDR2 SVGAGI. As DNA, the CDR3 is TGTGCCAGCAGTACGGGAGCGGGGTACGAGCAGTACTTC. Its translation is CASSTGAGYEQYF.

The count of this clone is one. V usage is TRBV4-1 and J usage is TRBJ1-2, with unresolved D. The CDR3 length is 14 residues. CDR1 MGHRA and CDR2 YSYEKL come from the germline V gene. The ends were cut back, 0 bases at V and 3 bases at J, with 8 bases in the middle. CDR3 residues: CASSQETAYYGYTF. In DNA, the CDR3 is TGCGCCAGCAGCCAAGAAACAGCCTACTATGGCTACACCTTC.

The CDR3 sequence is CASSPGQSYEQYF. For the CDR3, the DNA is TGTGCCAGCAGCCCGGGACAGTCCTACGAGCAGTACTTC. The V and J genes are TRBV27 and TRBJ2-7, with 7 bases lining up with TRBD1. V shed 6 bases and J 1 base; nucleotides not matched to a gene: 3. CDR3 length equals 13 residues. CDR1 and CDR2 (germline): MNHEY, SMNVEV (reference sequence).

The rearrangement uses TRBV18 and TRBJ2-7, with D perhaps matching TRBD2 (5 bases). Germline V gene lookup returns CDR1 KGHSH and CDR2 LQKENI. Trimming took off 8 bases at V and 3 bases at J, with 14 bases between the two ends. The CDR3 loop spans 13 amino acids. CDR3 residues: CASASDGGYEQYF. The DNA of the CDR3 is TGTGCCAGCGCGAGCGATGGAGGCTACGAGCAGTACTTC.

The CDR3 loop reads CASSQDGKVPGLAGVRETQYF. DNA of the CDR3: TGCGCCAGCAGCCAAGATGGGAAGGTTCCGGGACTAGCGGGAGTAAGGGAGACCCAGTACTTC. The chain combines TRBV4-1 with TRBJ2-5, with 14 bases matching TRBD2. The CDR3 contains 21 residues. V dropped 0 bases and J dropped 5; count of bases not matched to a gene: 17. Germline assignment: CDR1 MGHRA and CDR2 YSYEKL.

The CDR3 DNA follows: TGTGCCAGCAGACCGGGACAGGGGATCTACGAGCAGTACTTC. Translating it yields CASRPGQGIYEQYF. The gene calls are TRBV6-5 and TRBJ2-7; 10 bases agree with TRBD1. V was pared by 6 bases and J by 3 bases, with 5 bases of the junction left unmatched. CDR3 size: 14 residues. CDR1 MNHEY and CDR2 SVGAGI come from the germline V gene.

The chain uses TRBV4-3 and TRBJ1-4, with a tentative D call TRBD1 (5 bases). The V end lost 4 bases, the J end lost 6 bases, and 12 bases lay between the germline ends. CDR3 length: 14 amino acids. CDR1 is LGHNA and CDR2 is YSLEER in the germline V gene. CDR3 region: CASSRDSGDEKLFF. The CDR3 nucleotides read TGCGCCAGCAGCCGGGACTCGGGTGATGAAAAACTGTTTTTT.

This clone was seen more than once but under ten times. This chain connects TRBV6-6 to TRBJ2-7; 8 nucleotides match TRBD2. In germline, CDR1 is MNHNY, CDR2 SVGAGI (reference sequence). With V trimmed by 6 bases and J by 5 bases, 9 bases remained unmatched. CDR3 size: 14 residues. The CDR3: CASSPGLAADEQYF. The CDR3 bases are TGTGCCAGCAGCCCCGGACTAGCCGCCGACGAGCAGTACTTC.

This chain uses TRBV19 with TRBJ1-2; TRBD1 matches 10 bases. CDR1 LNHDA and CDR2 SQIVND come from the germline V gene (reference sequence). The CDR3 contains 14 residues. V dropped 4 bases and J dropped 4; count of bases not matched to a gene: 3. This CDR3 is CASSKGTGVYGYTF. In DNA form, the CDR3 reads TGTGCCAGTAGTAAGGGGACAGGGGTCTATGGCTACACCTTC.